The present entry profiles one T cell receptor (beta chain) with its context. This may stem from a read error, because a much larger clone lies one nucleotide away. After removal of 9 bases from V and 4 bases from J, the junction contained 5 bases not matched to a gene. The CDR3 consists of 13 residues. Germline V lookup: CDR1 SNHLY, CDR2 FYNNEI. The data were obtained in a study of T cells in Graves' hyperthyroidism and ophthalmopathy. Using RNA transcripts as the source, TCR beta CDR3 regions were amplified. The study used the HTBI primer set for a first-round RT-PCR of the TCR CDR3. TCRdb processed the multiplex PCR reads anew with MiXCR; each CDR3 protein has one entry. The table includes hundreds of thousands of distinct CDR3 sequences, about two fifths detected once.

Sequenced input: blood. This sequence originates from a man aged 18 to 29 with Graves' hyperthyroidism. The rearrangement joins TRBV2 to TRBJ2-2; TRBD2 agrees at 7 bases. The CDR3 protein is CARGLVGTGELFF. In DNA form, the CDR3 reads TGTGCCAGAGGACTAGTGGGCACCGGGGAGCTGTTTTTT.